This T cell receptor beta chain was captured by sequencing in a study of blood T cell repertoires in COVID-19. The wider study: Material from acute and convalescent COVID-19 was sourced from the United States, Italy and Spain. In each case, the material was cDNA or gDNA derived from T cells, B-cell-depleted T cells, or PBMCs.

Per the authors' pipeline: The assay estimated nucleated cells by amplifying reference gene primers. Only in-frame clones appear in the TCRdb table, and some are missing; sequencing was by immunoSEQ multiplex PCR. V, J and clone size were drawn from that table, and D and trimming were deduced from the DNA. The data hold approximately 170,000 clones, with around four fifths observed a single time. The germline V gene has CDR1 KGHSH and CDR2 LQKENI. The CDR3 totals 13 residues. V lost 0 bases and J 6 bases, leaving 5 bases between the germline ends. Ages ranged from about 18 to 89 years, with residence in more than 20 US areas.

This chain connects TRBV18 to TRBJ2-2, with D uncertain. The clonotype originates from a woman aged 50 to 60 in a cohort exposed to, infected with or recovered from COVID-19 (not recorded which). Sequenced: PBMCs or T cells enriched from blood (not recorded which). The DNA of the CDR3 is TGTGCCAGCTCACCACCTTATGCCGGGGAGCTGTTTTTT. Its protein is CASSPPYAGELFF.